Listed here are 6 T cell receptor beta chains from one sample, sequenced in a study of T cell responses to AZD1222 COVID-19 vaccine. Profiled with immunoSEQ multiplex PCR; TCRdb holds only in-frame clones, not every one. The sample records roughly 160,000 clones, 70% to 90% being singletons. The material was peripheral blood, obtained 28 days after the second AZD1222 dose. The source is an adult who received the AZD1222 COVID-19 vaccine.

This rearrangement joins TRBV7-2 to TRBJ2-7; 10 positions match TRBD1. The CDR3 contains 14 residues. The V gene's germline CDR1 is SGHTA and CDR2 FQGNSA. The V segment lost 7 bases and the J segment 4 bases; nucleotides outside the gene matches: 7. The CDR3 bases are TGTGCCAGCACCCCACCGGGACAGGGGTACGAGCAGTACTTC. Translation: CASTPPGQGYEQYF.

This clone appeared a single time. The chain is built from TRBV14 and TRBJ1-6, with D possibly being TRBD1 (6 bases). This CDR3 contains 14 residues. V was clipped by 1 base and J by 13 bases, with 14 bases between them. Germline V gives CDR1 SGHDN, CDR2 FVKESK. CDR3 DNA: TGTGCCAGCAGCCAAGCCCTGACAGGCACGCCCCTCCACTTT. Translation gives CASSQALTGTPLHF.

The V and J genes are TRBV7-2 and TRBJ1-6; 7 bases line up with TRBD1. The V gene end was trimmed by 5 bases and the J gene end by 7 bases; junction bases not matched to a gene: 8. This CDR3 has 15 amino acids. CDR1 and CDR2 from the germline V gene are SGHTA and FQGNSA. The chain's CDR3 is CASSASGTVNSPLHF. DNA for the CDR3: TGTGCCAGCAGCGCCTCCGGGACAGTCAATTCACCCCTCCACTTT.

The chain employs TRBV5-5 and TRBJ2-3; D perhaps matches TRBD2 (6 bases). The CDR3 spans 18 residues. Germline values: CDR1 SGHKS, CDR2 YYEKEE (reference sequence). V lost 0 bases and J lost 0, with 17 bases in between. CDR3 DNA sequence: TGTGCCAGCAGCTTGGCCGTATTAGCGGAGATAAGCACAGATACGCAGTATTTT. Protein product: CASSLAVLAEISTDTQYF.

The genes are TRBV6-5 and TRBJ2-7; D is uncertain. V dropped 7 bases and J dropped 2 bases, with 15 bases sitting between them. There are 14 residues in the CDR3. Germline values: CDR1 MNHEY, CDR2 SVGAGI. The CDR3 DNA reads TGTGCCAGCAAGGTGGGCCCGAGTCCCTACGAGCAGTACTTC. It translates to CASKVGPSPYEQYF.

This rearrangement joins TRBV6-5 to TRBJ2-3; TRBD1 is a possible D gene (6 bases). V was clipped by 8 bases and J by 3 bases, with 18 bases between them. The CDR3 consists of 15 residues. From germline, CDR1 is MNHEY and CDR2 SVGAGI. The CDR3 region has the DNA TGTGCCAGCTCCCACAGAGGGGGTATAACAGATACGCAGTATTTT. Its translation: CASSHRGGITDTQYF.